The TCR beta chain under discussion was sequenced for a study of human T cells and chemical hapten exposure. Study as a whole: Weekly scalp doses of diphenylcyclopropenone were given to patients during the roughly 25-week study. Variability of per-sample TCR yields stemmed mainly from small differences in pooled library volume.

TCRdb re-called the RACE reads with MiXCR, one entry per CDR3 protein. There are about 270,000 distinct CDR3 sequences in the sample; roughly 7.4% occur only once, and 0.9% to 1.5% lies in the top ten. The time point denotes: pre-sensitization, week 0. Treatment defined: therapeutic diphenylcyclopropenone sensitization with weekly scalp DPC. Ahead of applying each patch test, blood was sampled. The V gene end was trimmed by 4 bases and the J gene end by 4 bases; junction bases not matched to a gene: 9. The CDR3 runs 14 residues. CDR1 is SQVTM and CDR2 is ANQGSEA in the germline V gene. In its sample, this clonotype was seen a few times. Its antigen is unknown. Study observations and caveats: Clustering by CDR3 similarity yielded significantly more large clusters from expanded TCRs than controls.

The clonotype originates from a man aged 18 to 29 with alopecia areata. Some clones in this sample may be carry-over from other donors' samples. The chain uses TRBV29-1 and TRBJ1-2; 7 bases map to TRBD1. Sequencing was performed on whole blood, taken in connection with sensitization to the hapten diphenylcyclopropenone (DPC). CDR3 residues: CSVASGGRVYGYTF. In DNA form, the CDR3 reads TGCAGCGTTGCTTCAGGGGGGCGCGTCTATGGCTACACCTTC.